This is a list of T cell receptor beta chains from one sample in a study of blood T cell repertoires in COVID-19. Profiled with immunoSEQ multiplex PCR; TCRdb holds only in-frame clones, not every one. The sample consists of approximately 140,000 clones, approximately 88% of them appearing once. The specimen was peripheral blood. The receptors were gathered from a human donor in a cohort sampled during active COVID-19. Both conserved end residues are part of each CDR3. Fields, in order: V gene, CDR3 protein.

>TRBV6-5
CASSYSRDRGNTIYF
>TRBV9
CASSPRPDRPYEQYF
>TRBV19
CASSTQRSYEQYF
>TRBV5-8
CASRANTEAFF
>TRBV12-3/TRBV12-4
CASSLSGYEQYF
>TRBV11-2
CASSLTGRDIQYF
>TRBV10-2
CASSEALADRGTQYF
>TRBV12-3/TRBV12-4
CASSLSGSEQFF
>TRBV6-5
CASSPVTSGYEQYF
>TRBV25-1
CASRGQGANEQFF
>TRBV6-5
CASSKTGSNQPQHF
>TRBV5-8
CASSLMGTGSYEQYF
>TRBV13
CASSLWTSVGWEHNEQFF
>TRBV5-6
CASSLAGSGLAGAYEQYF
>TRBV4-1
CASSPRDRANTGELFF
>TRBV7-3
CASSRTGVAEAFF
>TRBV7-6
CASSSGPGGNEQFF
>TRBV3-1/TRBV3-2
CASRERLGTSGSSYNEQFF
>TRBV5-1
CASRTGLAGTDTQYF
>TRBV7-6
CASSFGTRGINGTGELFF
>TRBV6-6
CASSYTSGYEQYF
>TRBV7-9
CASSLQGYEQYF
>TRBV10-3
CAISDRERGYGYTF
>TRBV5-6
CASSGRNGYNQPQHF
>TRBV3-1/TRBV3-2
CASSQLAGATYEQYF
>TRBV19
CASSIRDRGSYEQYF
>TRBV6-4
CASSVGQGIQETQYF
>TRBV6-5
CASGEGTQYF
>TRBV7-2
CASSYGGYKETQYF
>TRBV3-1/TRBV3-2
CASSIRPTAEDTQYF
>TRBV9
CASSPSGRTGGENEQFF
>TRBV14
CASSRPRPQETQYF
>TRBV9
CASSVTGLYQETQYF
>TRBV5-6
CASSFAQGTYEQYF
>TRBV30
CAWSPYRVFGTEAFF
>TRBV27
CASSATGFQPQHF
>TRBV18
CASSPPGLAYNEQFF
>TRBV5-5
CASSLGQVFSPLHF
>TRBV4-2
CASSQDPQGGNQPQHF
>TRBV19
CASSIQGKGNTGELFF
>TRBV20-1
CSASVPRVGTEAFF
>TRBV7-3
CASSLGLVSRDTQYF
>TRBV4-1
CASSQERTAMYEQYF
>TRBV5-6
CASSFARAKNIQYF
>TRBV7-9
CASSPTGWGYGYTF
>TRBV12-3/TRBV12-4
CASSLSRDTQYF
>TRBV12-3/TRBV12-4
CASGTGVGETQYF
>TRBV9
CASSRTSGSYNEQFF
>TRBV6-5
CATGGQGGYTF
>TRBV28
CASGPPRNEQFF
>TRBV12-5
CASGLGGTDSTDTQYF
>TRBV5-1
CASSSGTRDYEQYF
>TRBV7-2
CASSSPRDYRGGAQETQYF
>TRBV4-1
CASSQERQAEQYF